This TCR beta chain came from a study of blood T cell repertoires in COVID-19. Study-level information: The samples span acute and convalescent COVID-19 from the United States, Italy and Spain. Nucleic acid was either cDNA or gDNA, and it came from T cells, B-cell-depleted T cells, or PBMCs.

Clinical histories supplied by participants themselves formed the basis of cohort assignment. The CDR3 is 18 amino acids. V shed 0 bases and J shed 2 bases, with 20 bases lying between them. The germline gives CDR1 LNHNV, CDR2 YYDKDF (reference sequence). Methods used by the authors: Using reference gene primer amplification, nucleated cell counts were estimated. The method was immunoSEQ multiplex PCR; TCRdb's version includes in-frame clones alone and lacks a portion of them. V and J calls and clone size follow that table, whereas D and trimming were derived from the DNA. The table lists some 350,000 clones, around 87% of them singletons.

V usage is TRBV15 and J usage is TRBJ2-7; tentative D call: TRBD1 (6 bases). This receptor was identified in a woman younger than 45 who had recovered from COVID-19. Sequences were obtained from PBMCs or T cells enriched from blood (not recorded which). The CDR3 region is CATSRDRQEEVFTYEQYF. CDR3 bases: TGTGCCACCAGCAGAGATCGACAGGAAGAAGTATTTACCTACGAGCAGTACTTC.